This T cell receptor (beta chain) was recorded in a study of blood T cell repertoires in COVID-19. CDR1 is MDHEN, CDR2 SYDVKM, per germline. V gave up 3 bases and J gave up 5 bases; unmatched junction bases: 3. The CDR3 consists of 14 residues. The table came from immunoSEQ multiplex PCR; TCRdb's copy has only in-frame clones and leaves some out. The table has 180,000 or so clones, roughly 84% seen once. This chain connects TRBV28 to TRBJ2-3; TRBD2 aligns across 9 bases. The clonotype originates from a man in his forties or fifties who had recovered from COVID-19. Sequenced material: PBMCs or T cells enriched from blood (not recorded which). The CDR3 reads CASSFSGGKDTQYF. CDR3 in DNA: TGTGCCAGCAGTTTTAGCGGGGGAAAAGATACGCAGTATTTT.